The 17 T cell receptor beta chains in this list originate from one sample, sequenced in a study of T cells in localized non-small cell lung cancer. The method was immunoSEQ multiplex PCR; TCRdb's version includes in-frame clones alone and lacks a portion of them. The table has about 1,500 clones, around 30% seen once. Sequences were derived from normal lung tissue next to the tumor, sampled before any cancer treatment. Receptor source: a man between 40 and 70 years old with stage II squamous cell lung carcinoma.

This chain joins TRBV4-3 and TRBJ1-2; the D is unclear. Germline V lookup: CDR1 LGHNA, CDR2 YSLEER. Deletions cut 0 bases from V and 4 bases from J, with 15 bases between. The length of the CDR3 is 16 residues. As DNA, the CDR3 is TGCGCCAGCAGCCAAGAGGGAACAGCGCCTGGCTATGGCTACACCTTC. Translating it yields CASSQEGTAPGYGYTF.

This rearrangement joins TRBV9 to TRBJ2-5; the match to TRBD2 covers 11 bases. The CDR3 runs to 14 residues. Germline-derived CDR1 and CDR2 are SGDLS and YYNGEE. J lost 3 bases, V lost 6 bases, and 4 bases had no gene match. This CDR3 is CASIMGLAEETQYF. The CDR3 DNA follows: TGTGCCAGCATTATGGGACTAGCGGAAGAGACCCAGTACTTC.

Only a few counts were recorded for this clone. The rearrangement links TRBV11-3 to TRBJ1-1; 7 bases fit TRBD1. The CDR3 totals 15 residues. CDR1 is SGHNT and CDR2 is YENEEA in the germline V gene. V lost 5 bases, J lost 1 base, and 7 bases stayed unmatched. The CDR3 region is CASSQGTVSNTEAFF. CDR3 DNA sequence: TGTGCCAGCAGCCAAGGGACAGTATCGAACACTGAAGCTTTCTTT.

The chain has TRBV6-8 and TRBJ2-7, with D perhaps TRBD2 (7 bases). The CDR3 totals 17 residues. The germline V gene encodes CDR1 MNHGY and CDR2 SAAAGT. Trimming removed 6 bases at V and 0 bases at J, with 21 bases between. This CDR3 reads CASRSSAAGHSSYEQYF. CDR3 nucleotide sequence: TGTGCCAGCAGGTCCTCTGCAGCGGGACACTCCTCCTACGAGCAGTACTTC.

V and J are TRBV11-3 and TRBJ2-1; tentatively, D is TRBD1 (7 bases). The CDR3 has 16 amino acids. The V gene lost 5 bases and the J gene lost 7 bases, with 21 bases spanning the gap. CDR1 SGHNT and CDR2 YENEEA come from the germline V gene. The CDR3 protein is CASSPSGAGGNNEQFF. CDR3 nucleotide sequence: TGTGCCAGCAGCCCGTCCGGGGCAGGGGGGAATAATGAGCAGTTCTTC. Together with reference TRBV11-3 and TRBJ2-1, the CDR3 gives the full variable domain: EAGVVQSPRYKIIEKKQPVAFWCNPISGHNTLYWYLQNLGQGPELLIRYENEEAVDDSQLPKDRFSAERLKGVDSTLKIQPAELGDSAVYLCASSPSGAGGNNEQFFGPGTRLTVL.

By sample fraction, this clone is large (0.1 to 1%). The chain links TRBV25-1 to TRBJ2-2, with 7 bases fitting TRBD1. The CDR3 covers 14 residues. Germline CDR1 and CDR2: MGHDK and SYGVNS. The V and J ends lost 2 bases and 3 bases, in that order; junction bases with no gene match: 0. CDR3 DNA sequence: TGTGCCAGCAGTGAAGGACAGGACACCGGGGAGCTGTTTTTT. Translated: CASSEGQDTGELFF. Combining the CDR3 with reference TRBV25-1 and TRBJ2-2 gives the whole variable domain EADIYQTPRYLVIGTGKKITLECSQTMGHDKMYWYQQDPGMELHLIHYSYGVNSTEKGDLSSESTVSRIRTEHFPLTLESARPSHTSQYLCASSEGQDTGELFFGEGSRLTVL.

J is TRBJ2-3 and V is TRBV11-1; 7 bases fit TRBD2. CDR1 and CDR2 (germline): SGHAT, FQDESV (reference sequence). Trimming took 6 bases from V and 8 from J; bases not matched to a gene: 14. The CDR3 has 15 residues. The CDR3 spells CASRFRGESQITQYF. The CDR3 DNA follows: TGTGCCAGCAGATTCCGGGGGGAGTCACAGATTACGCAGTATTTT.

The chain links TRBV11-3 to TRBJ1-2; D remains unclear. This CDR3 spans 15 amino acids. Looked up from germline, CDR1 is SGHNT and CDR2 is YENEEA. V lost 5 bases and J 0 bases, leaving 13 bases between the germline ends. CDR3 in amino acids: CASSLTDGTNYGYTF. CDR3 in DNA: TGTGCCAGCAGCCTTACCGACGGGACTAACTATGGCTACACCTTC.

The V call is TRBV6-1, the J call TRBJ1-1, with TRBD1 as a possible D gene (5 bases). This CDR3 comprises 15 residues. V was cut by 1 base and J by 4 bases, with 13 bases left in between. Germline assignment: CDR1 MNHNS and CDR2 SASEGT. CDR3 sequence reads: CASSEEAGRVTEAFF. CDR3 DNA sequence: TGTGCCAGCAGTGAAGAGGCAGGGAGGGTCACTGAAGCTTTCTTT.

This clone is categorized as large. This chain joins TRBV25-1 and TRBJ2-1; 9 positions match TRBD2. This CDR3 is 15 amino acids long. Germline values: CDR1 MGHDK, CDR2 SYGVNS. Losses at the gene ends were 3 bases for V and 3 bases for J; bases not matched to a gene: 3. This CDR3 is CASSEREGFYNEQFF. CDR3 nucleotide sequence: TGTGCCAGCAGTGAGCGGGAGGGCTTCTACAATGAGCAGTTCTTC.

This clone ranks as medium-sized. The chain has TRBV6-8 and TRBJ2-7; 7 positions match TRBD1. This CDR3 comprises 15 residues. Per the germline V gene, CDR1 is MNHGY and CDR2 is SAAAGT. The J segment lost 0 bases and the V segment lost 4 bases, leaving 6 bases of the junction unmatched. The CDR3, as DNA: TGTGCCAGCAGTTCTCCGGGACAGAGCTCCTACGAGCAGTACTTC. Residues: CASSSPGQSSYEQYF.

The chain combines TRBV9 with TRBJ2-2, with no clear D. This CDR3 comprises 15 residues. Trimming left V 0 bases short and J 3 bases short, with 9 bases between. Germline V lookup: CDR1 SGDLS, CDR2 YYNGEE. The CDR3 is CASSVGSSYTGELFF. The DNA for the CDR3 is TGTGCCAGCAGCGTAGGGAGTAGTTACACCGGGGAGCTGTTTTTT.

This clone was seen a few times. The rearrangement joins TRBV19 to TRBJ2-1; D gene ambiguous. Per germline, CDR1 LNHDA and CDR2 SQIVND (reference sequence). The CDR3 is made up of 15 amino acids. Trimming took 3 bases from V and 7 from J, leaving 16 bases between them. The DNA of the CDR3 is TGTGCCAGTAGTATTACCGGCGTAGTTGCGAATGAGCAGTTCTTC. It encodes CASSITGVVANEQFF.

V usage is TRBV9 and J usage is TRBJ1-4, with 7 positions matching TRBD1. This CDR3 is built from 15 residues. V lost 2 bases and J lost 5; bases outside the gene matches: 6. The germline CDR1 and CDR2 sequences are SGDLS and YYNGEE. CDR3 nucleotides: TGTGCCAGCAGCGTTTCGACAGGGATGAATGAAAAACTGTTTTTT. Translated: CASSVSTGMNEKLFF.

This clone counts as medium-sized. The rearrangement uses TRBV23-1 and TRBJ2-7; no reliable D call. TRBV23-1 is classed as an ORF, of uncertain function. V lost 6 bases and J lost 2, with 11 bases in between. This CDR3 spans 13 amino acids. The DNA of the CDR3 is TGCGCCAGCAGAACTTCAGGCACCTACGAGCAGTACTTC. This encodes CASRTSGTYEQYF.

The gene calls are TRBV14 and TRBJ2-2; 9 bases align to TRBD1. CDR3 size: 14 residues. J was trimmed by 5 bases and V by 8 bases; bases with no gene match: 6. Germline V CDR1 and CDR2: SGHDN, FVKESK. CDR3 DNA sequence: TGTGCCAGCGAAGGGACAGGGCGTACCGGGGAGCTGTTTTTT. Translated, it gives CASEGTGRTGELFF.

This clone has more than one count but fewer than ten. This chain links TRBV28 with TRBJ1-5; maybe TRBD1 (5 bases). Per germline, CDR1 MDHEN and CDR2 SYDVKM. V lost 7 bases, J lost 9 bases, and 13 bases lay in between. The CDR3 spans 12 residues. The CDR3 region has the DNA TGTGCCAGCACCAACCCAAGGGGGCCCCAGCATTTT. This encodes CASTNPRGPQHF.